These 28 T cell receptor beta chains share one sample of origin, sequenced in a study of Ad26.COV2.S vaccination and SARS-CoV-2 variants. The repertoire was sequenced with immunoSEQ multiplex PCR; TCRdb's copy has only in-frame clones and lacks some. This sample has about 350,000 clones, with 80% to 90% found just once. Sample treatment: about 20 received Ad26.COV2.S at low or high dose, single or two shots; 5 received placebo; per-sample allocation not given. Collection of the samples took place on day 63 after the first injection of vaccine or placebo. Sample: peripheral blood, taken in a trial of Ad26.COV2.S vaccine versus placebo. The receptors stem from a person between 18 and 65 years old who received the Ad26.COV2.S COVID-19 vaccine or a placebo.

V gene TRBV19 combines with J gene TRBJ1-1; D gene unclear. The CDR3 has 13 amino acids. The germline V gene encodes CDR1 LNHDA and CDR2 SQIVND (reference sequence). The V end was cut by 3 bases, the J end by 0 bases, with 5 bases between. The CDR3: CASSIDLNTEAFF. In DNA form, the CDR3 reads TGTGCCAGTAGTATTGACTTGAACACTGAAGCTTTCTTT.

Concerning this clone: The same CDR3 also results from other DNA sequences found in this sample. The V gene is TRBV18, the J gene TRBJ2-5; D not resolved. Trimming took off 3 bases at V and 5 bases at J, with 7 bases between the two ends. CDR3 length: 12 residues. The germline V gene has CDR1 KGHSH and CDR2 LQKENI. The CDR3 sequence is CASSPLGETQYF. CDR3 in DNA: TGTGCCAGCTCACCGCTTGGGGAGACCCAGTACTTC.

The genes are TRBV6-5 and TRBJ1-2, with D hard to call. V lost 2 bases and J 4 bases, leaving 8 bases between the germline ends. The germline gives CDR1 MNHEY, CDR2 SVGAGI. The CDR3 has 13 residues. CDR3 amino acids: CASSYEAAYGYTF. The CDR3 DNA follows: TGTGCCAGCAGTTACGAGGCAGCCTATGGCTACACCTTC.

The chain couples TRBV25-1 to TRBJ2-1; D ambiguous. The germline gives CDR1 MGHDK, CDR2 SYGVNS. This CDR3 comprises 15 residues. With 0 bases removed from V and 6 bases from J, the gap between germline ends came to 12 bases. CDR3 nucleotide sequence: TGTGCCAGCAGTGAATATCGCGGACCCGTCAATGAGCAGTTCTTC. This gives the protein CASSEYRGPVNEQFF.

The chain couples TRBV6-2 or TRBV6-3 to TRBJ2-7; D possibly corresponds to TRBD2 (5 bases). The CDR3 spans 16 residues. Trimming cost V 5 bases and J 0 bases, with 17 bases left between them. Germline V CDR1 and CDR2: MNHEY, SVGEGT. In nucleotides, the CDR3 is TGTGCCAGCAGTCCGCCACGGGGAATAGTCTCCTACGAGCAGTACTTC. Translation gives CASSPPRGIVSYEQYF.

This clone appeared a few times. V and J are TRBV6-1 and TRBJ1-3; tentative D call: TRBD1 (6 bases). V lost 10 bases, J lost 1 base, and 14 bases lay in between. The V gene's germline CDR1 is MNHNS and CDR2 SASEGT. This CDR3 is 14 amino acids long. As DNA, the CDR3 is TGTGCCACCCGTGAAGGGGGTTCTGGAAACACCATATATTTT. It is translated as CATREGGSGNTIYF.

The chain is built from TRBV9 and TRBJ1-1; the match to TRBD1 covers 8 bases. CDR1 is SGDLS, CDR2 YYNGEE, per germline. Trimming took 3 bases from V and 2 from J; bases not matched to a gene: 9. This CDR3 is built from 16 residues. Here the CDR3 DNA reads TGTGCCAGCAGCGGGACCGGGACAGGCACTAACACTGAAGCTTTCTTT. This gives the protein CASSGTGTGTNTEAFF.

The CDR3 sequence: CASSVQGQGMGTDTQYF. CDR3 in DNA: TGTGCCAGCAGCGTGCAAGGACAGGGTATGGGGACAGATACGCAGTATTTT. The gene calls are TRBV9 and TRBJ2-3; the match to TRBD1 covers 8 bases. This CDR3 contains 17 residues. Unmatched junction bases numbered 11, after V lost 2 bases and J lost 3 bases. Germline CDR1 and CDR2: SGDLS and YYNGEE.

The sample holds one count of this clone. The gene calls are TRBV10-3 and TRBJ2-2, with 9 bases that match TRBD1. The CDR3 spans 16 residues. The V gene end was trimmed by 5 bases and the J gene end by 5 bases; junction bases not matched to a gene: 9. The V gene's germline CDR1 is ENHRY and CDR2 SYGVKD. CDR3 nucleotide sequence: TGTGCCATCAGTTATACAGGGGGCGCGACAACCGGGGAGCTGTTTTTT. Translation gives CAISYTGGATTGELFF.

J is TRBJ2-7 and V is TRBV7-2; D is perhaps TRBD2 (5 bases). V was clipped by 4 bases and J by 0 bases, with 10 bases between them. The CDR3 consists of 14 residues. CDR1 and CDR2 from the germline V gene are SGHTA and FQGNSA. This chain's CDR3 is CASSSPRDSYEQYF. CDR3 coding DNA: TGTGCCAGCAGCTCCCCCCGGGACTCCTACGAGCAGTACTTC.

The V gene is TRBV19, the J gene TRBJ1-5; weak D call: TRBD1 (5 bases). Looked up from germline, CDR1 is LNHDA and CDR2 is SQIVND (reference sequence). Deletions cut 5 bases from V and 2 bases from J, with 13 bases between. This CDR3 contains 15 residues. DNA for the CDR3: TGTGCCAGTAGTGCAGGGCGGTTAGGCAATCAGCCCCAGCATTTT. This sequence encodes CASSAGRLGNQPQHF.

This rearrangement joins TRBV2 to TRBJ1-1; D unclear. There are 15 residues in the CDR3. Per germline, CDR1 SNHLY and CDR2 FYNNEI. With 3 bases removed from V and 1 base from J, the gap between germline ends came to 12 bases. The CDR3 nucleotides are TGTGCCAGCAGTGATGAAAGTTCATGGAACACTGAAGCTTTCTTT. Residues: CASSDESSWNTEAFF.

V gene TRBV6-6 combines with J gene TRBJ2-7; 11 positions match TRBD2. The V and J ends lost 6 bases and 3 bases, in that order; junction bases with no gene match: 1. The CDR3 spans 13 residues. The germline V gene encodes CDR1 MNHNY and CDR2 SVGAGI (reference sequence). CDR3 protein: CASSLAGGYEQYF. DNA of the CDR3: TGTGCCAGCAGCCTAGCGGGGGGCTACGAGCAGTACTTC.

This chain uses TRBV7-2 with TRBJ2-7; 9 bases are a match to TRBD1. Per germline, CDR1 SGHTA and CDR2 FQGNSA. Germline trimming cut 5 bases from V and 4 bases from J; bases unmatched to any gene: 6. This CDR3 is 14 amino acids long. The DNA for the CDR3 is TGTGCCAGCAGCAAAGACAGGGGGAGGTACGAGCAGTACTTC. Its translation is CASSKDRGRYEQYF.

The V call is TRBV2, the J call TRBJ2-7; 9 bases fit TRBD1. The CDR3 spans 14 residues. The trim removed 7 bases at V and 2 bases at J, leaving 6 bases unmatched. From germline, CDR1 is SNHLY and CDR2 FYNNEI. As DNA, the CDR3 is TGTGCCAGCAATGCGGACAGGGGTCCCTACGAGCAGTACTTC. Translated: CASNADRGPYEQYF.

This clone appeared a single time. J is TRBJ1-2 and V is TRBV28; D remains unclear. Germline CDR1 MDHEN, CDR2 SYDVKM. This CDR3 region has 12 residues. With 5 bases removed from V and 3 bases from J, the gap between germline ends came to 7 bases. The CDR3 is CASSPSDYGYTF. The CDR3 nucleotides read TGTGCCAGCAGTCCCTCCGACTATGGCTACACCTTC.

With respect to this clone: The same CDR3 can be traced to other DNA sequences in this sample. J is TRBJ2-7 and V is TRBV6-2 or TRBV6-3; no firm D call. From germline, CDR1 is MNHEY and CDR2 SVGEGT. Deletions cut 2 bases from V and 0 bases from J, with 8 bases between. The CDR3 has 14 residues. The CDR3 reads CASSYVSPSYEQYF. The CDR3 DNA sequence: TGTGCCAGCAGTTACGTATCACCCTCCTACGAGCAGTACTTC.

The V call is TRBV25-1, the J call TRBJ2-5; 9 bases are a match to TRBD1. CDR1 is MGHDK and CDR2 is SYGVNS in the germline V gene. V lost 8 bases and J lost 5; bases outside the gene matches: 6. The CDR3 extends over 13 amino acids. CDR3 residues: CASLRGQGETQYF. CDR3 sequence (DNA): TGTGCCAGCTTAAGAGGACAGGGGGAGACCCAGTACTTC.

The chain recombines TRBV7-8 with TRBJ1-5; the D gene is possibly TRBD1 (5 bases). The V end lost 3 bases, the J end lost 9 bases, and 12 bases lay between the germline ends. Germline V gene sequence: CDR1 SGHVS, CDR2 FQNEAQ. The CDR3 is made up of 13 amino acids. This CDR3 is CASSFSGEGPQHF. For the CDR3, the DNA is TGTGCCAGCAGCTTCTCGGGGGAAGGGCCCCAGCATTTT. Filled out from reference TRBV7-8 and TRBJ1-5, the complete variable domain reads GAGVSQSPRYKVAKRGQDVALRCDPISGHVSLFWYQQALGQGPEFLTYFQNEAQLDKSGLPSDRFFAERPEGSVSTLKIQRTQQEDSAVYLCASSFSGEGPQHFGDGTRLSIL.

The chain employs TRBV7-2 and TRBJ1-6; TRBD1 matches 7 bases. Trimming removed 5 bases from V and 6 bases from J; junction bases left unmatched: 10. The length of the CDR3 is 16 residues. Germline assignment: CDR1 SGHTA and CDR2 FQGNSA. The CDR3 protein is CASSPTGTVGNSPLHF. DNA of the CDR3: TGTGCCAGCAGCCCCACCGGGACAGTGGGTAATTCACCCCTCCACTTT. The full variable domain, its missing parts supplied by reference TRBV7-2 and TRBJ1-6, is GAGVSQSPSNKVTEKGKDVELRCDPISGHTALYWYRQSLGQGLEFLIYFQGNSAPDKSGLPSDRFSAERTGGSVSTLTIQRTQQEDSAVYLCASSPTGTVGNSPLHFGNGTRLTVT.

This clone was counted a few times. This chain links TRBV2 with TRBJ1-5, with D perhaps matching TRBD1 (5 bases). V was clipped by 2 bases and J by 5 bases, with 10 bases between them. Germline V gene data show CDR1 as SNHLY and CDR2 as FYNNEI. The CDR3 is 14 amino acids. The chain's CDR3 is CASSEWGGYQPQHF. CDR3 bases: TGTGCCAGCAGTGAATGGGGCGGTTATCAGCCCCAGCATTTT.

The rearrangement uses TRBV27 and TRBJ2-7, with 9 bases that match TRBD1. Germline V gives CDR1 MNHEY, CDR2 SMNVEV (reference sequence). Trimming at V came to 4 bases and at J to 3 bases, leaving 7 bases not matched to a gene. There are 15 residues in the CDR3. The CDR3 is CASSSTGTGSYEQYF. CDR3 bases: TGTGCCAGCAGTTCCACGGGGACAGGGAGCTACGAGCAGTACTTC.

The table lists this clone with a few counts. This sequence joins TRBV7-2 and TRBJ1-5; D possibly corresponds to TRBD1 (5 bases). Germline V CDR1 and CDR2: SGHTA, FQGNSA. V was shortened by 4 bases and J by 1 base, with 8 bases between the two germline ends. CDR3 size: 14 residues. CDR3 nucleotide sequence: TGTGCCAGCAGCTCTAGGGACAGCAATCAGCCCCAGCATTTT. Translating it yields CASSSRDSNQPQHF. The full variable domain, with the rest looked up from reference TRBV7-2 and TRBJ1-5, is GAGVSQSPSNKVTEKGKDVELRCDPISGHTALYWYRQSLGQGLEFLIYFQGNSAPDKSGLPSDRFSAERTGGSVSTLTIQRTQQEDSAVYLCASSSRDSNQPQHFGDGTRLSIL.

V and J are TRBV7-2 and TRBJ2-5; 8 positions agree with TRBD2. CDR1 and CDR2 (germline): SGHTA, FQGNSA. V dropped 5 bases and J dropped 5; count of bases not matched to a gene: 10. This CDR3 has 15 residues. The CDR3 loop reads CASSLDGTRVETQYF. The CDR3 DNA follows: TGTGCCAGCAGCCTAGACGGGACTAGGGTCGAGACCCAGTACTTC.

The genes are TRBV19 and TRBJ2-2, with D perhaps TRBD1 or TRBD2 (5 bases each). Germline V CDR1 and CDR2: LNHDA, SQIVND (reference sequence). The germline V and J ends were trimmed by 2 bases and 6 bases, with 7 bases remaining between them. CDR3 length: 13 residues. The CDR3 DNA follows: TGTGCCAGTAGTATATCGGGACCCGGGGAGCTGTTTTTT. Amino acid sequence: CASSISGPGELFF.

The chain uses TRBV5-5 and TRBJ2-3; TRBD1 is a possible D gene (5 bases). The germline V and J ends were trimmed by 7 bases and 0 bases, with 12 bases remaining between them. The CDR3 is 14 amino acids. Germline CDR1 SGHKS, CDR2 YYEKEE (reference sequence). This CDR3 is CASGEGASTDTQYF. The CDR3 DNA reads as TGTGCCAGCGGGGAAGGGGCTAGCACAGATACGCAGTATTTT.

The CDR3 DNA sequence: TGTGCCAGTAGTATAGGGTTAGCCACAGATACGCAGTATTTT. Its protein product is CASSIGLATDTQYF. This rearrangement joins TRBV19 to TRBJ2-3, with no clear D. V lost 1 base and J 2 bases, leaving 7 bases between the germline ends. Per germline, CDR1 LNHDA and CDR2 SQIVND (reference sequence). The CDR3 runs 14 residues.

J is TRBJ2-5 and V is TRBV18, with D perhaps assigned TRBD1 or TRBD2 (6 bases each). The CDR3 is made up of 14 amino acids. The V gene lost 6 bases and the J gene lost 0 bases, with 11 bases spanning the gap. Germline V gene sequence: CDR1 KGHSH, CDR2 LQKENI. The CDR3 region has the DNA TGTGCCAGCTCTCGGGGGCTGGACCAAGAGACCCAGTACTTC. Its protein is CASSRGLDQETQYF.